This T cell receptor beta chain is from a study of shared clonotypes between healthy human individuals. All the donors were Caucasian adults who lived in Nashville, Tennessee. For each subset, genomic DNA was distributed in equal portions over several immunoSEQ plates. In the original workflow: ImmunoSEQ only sent back junction sequences with no quality scores, so filtering was done differently. Repertoires were generated with immunoSEQ multiplex PCR, while TCRdb's copy carries only in-frame clones and drops some. Clone size and the V and J calls come from that table; the DNA yielded D and trimming. The sample carries tens of thousands of clones, over 55% recorded once. Concerning this clone: Its matching antigen is unknown.

Whole-study results and caveats: Compared with memory subsets, naive subsets generally had larger estimated richness.

This clonotype originated in a man under 40 in good health. Sequenced: memory CD8+ T cells sorted from blood. As for subset: CD45RO+ cells pooled with CCR7-negative TemRA cells.

CDR3 sequence: CASSPSERVSYNEQFF. As DNA, the CDR3 is TGTGCCAGCAGCCCGTCGGAACGGGTCTCCTACAATGAGCAGTTCTTC. The chain employs TRBV7-3 and TRBJ2-1, with D uncertain. This CDR3 is built from 16 residues. Trimming shortened V by 5 bases and J by 0 bases, and 14 bases separated the two germline ends. Germline V gene lookup returns CDR1 SGHTA and CDR2 FQGTGA.